This T cell receptor (beta chain) was retrieved from a study of T cells expressing NK-cell markers. Turning to the study itself: Seven donors tested HCMV-seropositive and one tested seronegative among the eight sequenced. Regarding the study as a whole: Expanded NKG2C+ T cell clones were not confirmed as HCMV-specific.

The CDR3 totals 15 residues. Per the germline V gene, CDR1 is KGHSH and CDR2 is LQKENI. Production of TCR beta cDNA relied on 5'RACE template switching with UMIs. TCRdb reprocessed the 5' RACE reads and reports one entry per CDR3 protein, with no DNA. The listing records about 180,000 distinct CDR3 sequences. As regards this clonotype: No antigen is known for it.

The material sequenced was blood T cells: a sorted CD56 or NKG2C T cell subset, CD4+ or CD8+ T cells, or bulk PBMC T cells (not recorded which). The TCR originated in a woman aged 18 to 69 in good health. The V call is TRBV18, the J call TRBJ2-5. CDR3 sequence: CASSPRAGNQETQYF.